The clone carrying this TCR beta chain was recorded at least ten times. The CDR3 has 12 residues. Germline V gene sequence: CDR1 SGHDN, CDR2 FVKESK. Trimming cost V 1 base and J 3 bases, with 4 bases left between them. All patients reached thyroid surgery having received no treatment beforehand. TCRdb re-clonotyped the PCR reads via MiXCR. The repertoire holds fewer than 100,000 clones, with about 15% as singletons. This specimen comes from a study of metastatic and nonmetastatic thyroid tumors. V gene TRBV14 combines with J gene TRBJ2-7; no reliable D call. The sequence was obtained from a female donor with papillary thyroid cancer or a benign thyroid nodule (not recorded which). Some clones in this sample may be carry-over from other donors' samples. The specimen was blood. The CDR3 coding sequence is TGTGCCAGCAGCCAAGGCATCTACGAGCAGTACTTC. This translates into CASSQGIYEQYF.